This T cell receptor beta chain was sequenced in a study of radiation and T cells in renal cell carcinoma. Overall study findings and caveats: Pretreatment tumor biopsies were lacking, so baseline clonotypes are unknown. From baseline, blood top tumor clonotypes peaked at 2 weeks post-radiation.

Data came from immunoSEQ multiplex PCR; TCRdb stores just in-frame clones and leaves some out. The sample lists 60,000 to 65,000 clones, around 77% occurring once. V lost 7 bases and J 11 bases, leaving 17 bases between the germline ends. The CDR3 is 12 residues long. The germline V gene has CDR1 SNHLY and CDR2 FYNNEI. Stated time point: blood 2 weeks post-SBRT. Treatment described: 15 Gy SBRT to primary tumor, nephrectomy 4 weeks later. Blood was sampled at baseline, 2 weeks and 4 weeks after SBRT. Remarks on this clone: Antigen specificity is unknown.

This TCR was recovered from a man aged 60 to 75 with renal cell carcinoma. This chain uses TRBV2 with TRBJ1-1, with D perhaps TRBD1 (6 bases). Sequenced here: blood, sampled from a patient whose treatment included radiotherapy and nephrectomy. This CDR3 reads CASIRETGLAFF. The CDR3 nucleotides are TGTGCCAGCATCCGGGAGACAGGTTTGGCTTTCTTT.